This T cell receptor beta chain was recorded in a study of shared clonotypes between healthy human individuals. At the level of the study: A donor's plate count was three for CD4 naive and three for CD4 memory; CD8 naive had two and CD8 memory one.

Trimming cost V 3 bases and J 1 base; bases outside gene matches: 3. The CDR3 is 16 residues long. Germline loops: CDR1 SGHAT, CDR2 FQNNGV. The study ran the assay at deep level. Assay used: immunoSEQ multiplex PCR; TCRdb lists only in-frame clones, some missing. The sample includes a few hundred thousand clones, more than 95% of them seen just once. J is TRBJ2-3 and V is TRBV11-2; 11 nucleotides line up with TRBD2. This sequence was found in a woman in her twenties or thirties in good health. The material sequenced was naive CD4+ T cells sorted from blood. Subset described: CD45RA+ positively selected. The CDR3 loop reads CASSFQGLAGTDTQYF. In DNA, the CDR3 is TGTGCCAGCAGCTTCCAGGGACTAGCGGGCACAGATACGCAGTATTTT.